A single sample is the source of the 31 T cell receptor beta chains below, sequenced in a study of Ad26.COV2.S vaccination and SARS-CoV-2 variants. Treatment described: 15 to 20 received Ad26.COV2.S at low or high dose, single or two shots; about 5 received placebo; per-sample allocation not given. Day 63 after the first vaccine or placebo injection was the time point for sampling. Sequenced by immunoSEQ multiplex PCR; TCRdb stores in-frame clones only, minus some. The data hold roughly 380,000 clones, with around 87% observed a single time. The material sequenced was peripheral blood, taken in a trial of Ad26.COV2.S vaccine versus placebo. The receptors were sampled from a person between 18 and 65 years old who received the Ad26.COV2.S COVID-19 vaccine or a placebo.

This chain uses TRBV5-4 with TRBJ2-1, with 8 bases aligning to TRBD2. V was clipped by 4 bases and J by 4 bases; unmatched bases: 7. The CDR3 spans 15 residues. From germline, CDR1 is SGHNT and CDR2 YYREEE (reference sequence). CDR3 sequence reads: CASSPSGGPYNEQFF. The CDR3 DNA is TGTGCCAGCAGCCCGAGCGGGGGTCCTTACAATGAGCAGTTCTTC.

The J gene is TRBJ1-2, the V gene TRBV5-5; 8 positions agree with TRBD1. Germline CDR1 is SGHKS and CDR2 is YYEKEE (reference sequence). The CDR3 spans 14 residues. J gave up 8 bases and V 0 bases, and 6 bases lay outside the gene matches. Written as DNA, the CDR3 is TGTGCCAGCAGCTTGGTCCAGGGGGCTCGAGGCTACACCTTC. As protein: CASSLVQGARGYTF.

The chain carries TRBV11-2 and TRBJ1-1; no definite D call. CDR1 is SGHAT, CDR2 FQNNGV, per germline. Between the trimmed V and J ends, which lost 3 bases and 2 bases, there was a span of 7 bases. The CDR3 loop spans 13 amino acids. The CDR3 here is CASSLGLNTEAFF. CDR3 sequence (DNA): TGTGCCAGCAGCTTGGGTTTAAACACTGAAGCTTTCTTT.

This clone was seen only a few times. The chain is built from TRBV6-6 and TRBJ1-2, with D possibly TRBD1 on 5 matching bases. CDR1 is MNHNY and CDR2 is SVGAGI in the germline V gene (reference sequence). The CDR3 runs 14 residues. Trimming pared 2 bases from V and 8 bases from J, leaving 15 bases between. DNA of the CDR3: TGTGCCAGCAGTTACCCGGATGGGGCATCAGGCTACACCTTC. Amino acids: CASSYPDGASGYTF.

J is TRBJ1-4 and V is TRBV2; TRBD1 aligns across 8 bases. The V segment lost 2 bases and the J segment 10 bases; nucleotides outside the gene matches: 12. CDR3 length equals 16 residues. Germline-derived CDR1 and CDR2 are SNHLY and FYNNEI. CDR3 sequence: CASSERRTGRSGKLFF. In DNA, the CDR3 is TGTGCCAGCAGTGAACGCAGGACAGGGCGGTCGGGAAAACTGTTTTTT. The variable domain in full, completed from reference TRBV2 and TRBJ1-4, reads EPEVTQTPSHQVTQMGQEVILRCVPISNHLYFYWYRQILGQKVEFLVSFYNNEISEKSEIFDDQFSVERPDGSNFTLKIRSTKLEDSAMYFCASSERRTGRSGKLFFGSGTQLSVL.

This clone has a handful of counts. The CDR3 loop reads CASSDSFGYTF. The CDR3 nucleotides are TGTGCCAGCAGTGACAGTTTTGGCTACACCTTC. The chain joins TRBV2 to TRBJ1-2; D remains ambiguous. The ends were cut back, 3 bases at V and 7 bases at J, with 6 bases in the middle. Germline loops: CDR1 SNHLY, CDR2 FYNNEI. CDR3 length equals 11 residues. Complete variable domain (other parts from reference TRBV2 and TRBJ1-2): EPEVTQTPSHQVTQMGQEVILRCVPISNHLYFYWYRQILGQKVEFLVSFYNNEISEKSEIFDDQFSVERPDGSNFTLKIRSTKLEDSAMYFCASSDSFGYTFGSGTRLTVV.

The genes are TRBV5-4 and TRBJ2-3, with 11 bases that match TRBD2. There are 18 residues in the CDR3. Germline V gene sequence: CDR1 SGHNT, CDR2 YYREEE (reference sequence). Trimming removed 0 bases from V and 2 bases from J; junction bases left unmatched: 8. The CDR3 sequence is CASSLDPGTSGTTDTQYF. DNA for the CDR3: TGTGCCAGCAGCTTGGATCCAGGGACTAGCGGAACCACAGATACGCAGTATTTT.

The chain combines TRBV29-1 with TRBJ2-2; D unresolved. The ends were cut back, 5 bases at V and 8 bases at J, with 12 bases in the middle. This CDR3 spans 12 amino acids. Germline V gives CDR1 SQVTM, CDR2 ANQGSEA. In DNA form, the CDR3 reads TGCAGCGTTAAATGGTCCGGAGGGGAGCTGTTTTTT. As protein: CSVKWSGGELFF.

This rearrangement joins TRBV9 to TRBJ1-4; 8 bases fit TRBD1. V shed 3 bases, J shed 6 bases, and the junction held 7 bases outside the gene matches. Germline CDR1 SGDLS, CDR2 YYNGEE. This CDR3 comprises 15 residues. As DNA, the CDR3 is TGTGCCAGCAGCGGACGACAGGGGAAAGATGAAAAACTGTTTTTT. Its translation: CASSGRQGKDEKLFF. Full variable domain (remainder filled in from reference TRBV9 and TRBJ1-4): DSGVTQTPKHLITATGQRVTLRCSPRSGDLSVYWYQQSLDQGLQFLIQYYNGEERAKGNILERFSAQQFPDLHSELNLSSLELGDSALYFCASSGRQGKDEKLFFGSGTQLSVL.

CDR3 DNA sequence: TGTGCCAGCAGCTTAGATTTCGGGGTACAGGGAAGAAAGACCCAGTACTTC. Its protein is CASSLDFGVQGRKTQYF. The chain couples TRBV7-9 to TRBJ2-5; tentatively, D is TRBD1 (6 bases). From germline, CDR1 is SEHNR and CDR2 FQNEAQ (reference sequence). The CDR3 length is 17 residues. Trimming left V 1 base short and J 6 bases short, with 21 bases between.

The CDR3 is CASSLAVQSDTQYF. Written as DNA, the CDR3 is TGCGCCAGCAGCTTGGCGGTCCAATCCGATACGCAGTATTTT. The chain recombines TRBV5-1 with TRBJ2-3, with D hard to call. The ends were cut back, 0 bases at V and 6 bases at J, with 11 bases in the middle. CDR3 size: 14 residues. Germline V CDR1 and CDR2: SGHRS, YFSETQ.

The CDR3 bases are TGTGCCAGCAGCGTACTAGCGGGGGGGCACGAGCAGTACTTC. Amino acids: CASSVLAGGHEQYF. This chain joins TRBV9 and TRBJ2-7; 12 bases are a match to TRBD2. There are 14 residues in the CDR3. Germline loops: CDR1 SGDLS, CDR2 YYNGEE. The ends lost 1 base at V and 5 bases at J; junction bases unmatched: 1.

This rearrangement joins TRBV15 to TRBJ1-5; D perhaps matches TRBD1 (6 bases). Trimming pared 5 bases from V and 6 bases from J, leaving 8 bases between. This CDR3 region has 12 residues. CDR1 is LNHNV, CDR2 YYDKDF, per germline (reference sequence). The CDR3 coding sequence is TGTGCCACCAGCGTGACAGGTCAGCCCCAGCATTTT. Translated, it gives CATSVTGQPQHF.

The J gene is TRBJ1-2, the V gene TRBV6-5; D may be TRBD1 (5 bases). Per the germline V gene, CDR1 is MNHEY and CDR2 is SVGAGI. This CDR3 contains 15 residues. Trimming pared 2 bases from V and 4 bases from J, leaving 14 bases between. The CDR3 bases are TGTGCCAGCAGTTACAGGCTGGACAATACCTATGGCTACACCTTC. Translated: CASSYRLDNTYGYTF.

The rearrangement uses TRBV7-8 and TRBJ1-5; TRBD1 aligns across 7 bases. CDR1 and CDR2 from the germline V gene are SGHVS and FQNEAQ. CDR3 length equals 17 residues. V shed 0 bases and J 4 bases; nucleotides not matched to a gene: 9. The CDR3 spells CASSLASGDRTNQPQHF. The CDR3 DNA follows: TGTGCCAGCAGCTTAGCGTCCGGGGACAGAACAAATCAGCCCCAGCATTTT.

The chain links TRBV5-6 to TRBJ2-7; 7 bases align to TRBD1. V shed 1 base and J 3 bases; nucleotides not matched to a gene: 7. The CDR3 runs to 15 residues. CDR1 SGHDT and CDR2 YYEEEE come from the germline V gene. The CDR3 spells CASSLLPGQLYEQYF. In DNA form, the CDR3 reads TGTGCCAGCAGCTTGTTGCCGGGACAGCTCTACGAGCAGTACTTC.

The chain links TRBV29-1 to TRBJ2-1; D possibly uses TRBD1 or TRBD2 (5 bases each). The CDR3 has 14 residues. Germline CDR1 is SQVTM and CDR2 is ANQGSEA. V lost 1 base and J lost 9, with 16 bases in between. The CDR3, as DNA: TGCAGCGTTGAAGGGTCGTGGTCAGGGACTGAGCAGTTCTTC. This translates into CSVEGSWSGTEQFF.

The chain recombines TRBV28 with TRBJ1-4; D remains ambiguous. Germline assignment: CDR1 MDHEN and CDR2 SYDVKM. The V gene lost 8 bases and the J gene lost 5 bases, with 18 bases spanning the gap. This CDR3 is built from 15 residues. Written as DNA, the CDR3 is TGTGCCAGCTCCTCCCCGGGATGGGTAAATGAAAAACTGTTTTTT. This codes for CASSSPGWVNEKLFF.

The chain employs TRBV28 and TRBJ2-4; no clear D. V lost 2 bases and J 3 bases, leaving 8 bases between the germline ends. Looked up from germline, CDR1 is MDHEN and CDR2 is SYDVKM. CDR3 length: 14 residues. The CDR3 spells CASSLPALKNIQYF. For the CDR3, the DNA is TGTGCCAGCAGTTTACCAGCCCTCAAAAACATTCAGTACTTC. Supplemented by reference TRBV28 and TRBJ2-4, the full variable domain reads DVKVTQSSRYLVKRTGEKVFLECVQDMDHENMFWYRQDPGLGLRLIYFSYDVKMKEKGDIPEGYSVSREKKERFSLILESASTNQTSMYLCASSLPALKNIQYFGAGTRLSVL.

The chain is built from TRBV28 and TRBJ2-7; D unresolved. Deletions cut 2 bases from V and 0 bases from J, with 14 bases between. The CDR3 covers 16 residues. Germline V CDR1 and CDR2: MDHEN, SYDVKM. CDR3 bases: TGTGCCAGCAGTTTACCCCCGGACGGCTTCTCCTACGAGCAGTACTTC. Translation gives CASSLPPDGFSYEQYF.

The J gene is TRBJ2-7, the V gene TRBV29-1; possibly TRBD2 for D (7 bases). Looked up from germline, CDR1 is SQVTM and CDR2 is ANQGSEA. This CDR3 has 13 amino acids. Trimming removed 4 bases from V and 2 bases from J, with 12 bases in between. CDR3 coding DNA: TGCAGCGTTGCGTGGGGGGGCCCCTACGAGCAGTACTTC. Its translation is CSVAWGGPYEQYF.

The gene calls are TRBV18 and TRBJ2-3; D ambiguous. Per germline, CDR1 KGHSH and CDR2 LQKENI. Trimming shortened V by 4 bases and J by 0 bases, and 14 bases separated the two germline ends. The CDR3 totals 16 residues. CDR3 nucleotide sequence: TGTGCCAGCTCACTCGGTCAGTCACCTAGCACAGATACGCAGTATTTT. This codes for CASSLGQSPSTDTQYF.

The V and J genes are TRBV5-5 and TRBJ2-7; a weak D match, TRBD1 (7 bases). With 3 bases removed from V and 9 bases from J, the gap between germline ends came to 28 bases. The CDR3 is 17 residues long. The germline gives CDR1 SGHKS, CDR2 YYEKEE (reference sequence). The DNA of the CDR3 is TGTGCCAGCAGCTATGCAGGGGGGAAGGGAACCATCGGTGGGCAGTACTTC. Translation gives CASSYAGGKGTIGGQYF.

The chain is built from TRBV7-2 and TRBJ1-6; D gene ambiguous. The CDR3 loop spans 16 amino acids. Between the trimmed V and J ends, which lost 6 bases and 0 bases, there was a span of 12 bases. Germline-derived CDR1 and CDR2 are SGHTA and FQGNSA. Here the CDR3 reads CASRAGFSSYNSPLHF. CDR3 coding DNA: TGTGCCAGCAGGGCGGGGTTTAGCTCCTATAATTCACCCCTCCACTTT.

This rearrangement joins TRBV10-3 to TRBJ1-3, with unresolved D. Germline V lookup: CDR1 ENHRY, CDR2 SYGVKD. The CDR3 runs to 16 residues. V was trimmed by 6 bases and J by 5 bases, leaving 20 bases between them. The CDR3 loop is CAIRTPSLGERNTIYF. The CDR3 DNA sequence: TGTGCCATCAGGACCCCAAGCTTGGGTGAAAGAAACACCATATATTTT.

The chain uses TRBV7-2 and TRBJ2-3; the D gene is possibly TRBD1 (6 bases). The V and J ends lost 1 base and 5 bases respectively, with 16 bases between them. This CDR3 comprises 16 residues. Germline values: CDR1 SGHTA, CDR2 FQGNSA. CDR3 residues: CASSLGGGRLVDTQYF. The CDR3 coding sequence is TGTGCCAGCAGCTTAGGAGGGGGACGTCTGGTAGATACGCAGTATTTT.

This clone came up a few times. Other DNA sequences in this specimen translate into the identical CDR3. The J gene is TRBJ2-2, the V gene TRBV7-2; no firm D call. CDR1 is SGHTA and CDR2 is FQGNSA in the germline V gene. V shed 3 bases and J shed 4 bases, with 0 bases lying between them. The CDR3 is made up of 11 amino acids. The CDR3 nucleotides are TGTGCCAGCAGCTTCACCGGGGAGCTGTTTTTT. Its translation: CASSFTGELFF.

This clone was seen only once. CDR3 nucleotides: TGTGCCAGCAGCTTAACAGGGATCTCCTACGAGCAGTACTTC. Translating it yields CASSLTGISYEQYF. The chain employs TRBV5-6 and TRBJ2-7, with D possibly being TRBD1 (6 bases). The CDR3 runs to 14 residues. Trimming removed 2 bases from V and 0 bases from J, with 9 bases in between. Germline V gene sequence: CDR1 SGHDT, CDR2 YYEEEE.

The chain uses TRBV15 and TRBJ1-1; D is undetermined. V lost 1 base, J lost 2 bases, and 8 bases lay in between. The CDR3 has 14 residues. Germline CDR1 and CDR2: LNHNV and YYDKDF (reference sequence). The CDR3 loop reads CATSRARGNTEAFF. The CDR3 coding sequence is TGTGCCACCAGCAGAGCCCGGGGTAACACTGAAGCTTTCTTT.

The genes are TRBV5-4 and TRBJ1-2; possible D gene TRBD1, 6 bases. Germline V gene sequence: CDR1 SGHNT, CDR2 YYREEE (reference sequence). This CDR3 is 14 amino acids long. With 0 bases removed from V and 8 bases from J, the gap between germline ends came to 14 bases. The CDR3 reads CASSLALGAGGYTF. The DNA for the CDR3 is TGTGCCAGCAGCTTGGCTTTGGGGGCTGGGGGCTACACCTTC.

This chain connects TRBV6-2 or TRBV6-3 to TRBJ1-1; a possible D gene is TRBD1 (6 bases). Looked up from germline, CDR1 is MNHEY and CDR2 is SVGEGT. V dropped 6 bases and J dropped 0 bases, with 14 bases sitting between them. The CDR3 is 15 residues long. CDR3 loop: CASSLLGALNTEAFF. The CDR3 nucleotides are TGTGCCAGCAGCTTATTGGGGGCCCTGAACACTGAAGCTTTCTTT.